This is a list of T cell receptor beta chains from one sample in a study of T cells in tuberculosis. Sequenced by immunoSEQ multiplex PCR; TCRdb stores in-frame clones only, minus some. The sample records about 43,000 clones, approximately 94% being singletons. Sequencing was carried out using PBMCs. These receptors were collected from a donor aged 10 to 29 with latent tuberculosis or without tuberculosis infection. Some clones in this sample may be carry-over from other donors' samples. CDR3s include the opening cysteine and the closing phenylalanine or tryptophan.

V,CDR3
TRBV7-2,CASSLRGQSSYEQYF
TRBV9,CASSVDGFLETQYF
TRBV19,CASSTWREGGETQYF
TRBV6-1,CASTLTAGSYEQYF
TRBV4-3,CASSQGTGLATNEKLFF
TRBV19,CASSPRAGITYEQYF
TRBV28,CASSTRTGATNEKLFF
TRBV7-3,CASRLTRWGDVNNQPQHF
TRBV19,CASRTSGEDTQYF
TRBV6-5,CASTAQGSEAFF
TRBV19,CASSYRGTNTEAFF
TRBV28,CASSSGTETNYGYTF
TRBV4-1,CASSPSPRRGSTDTQYF
TRBV28,CASTGDPLATNEKLFF
TRBV18,CASSPLRIAAGEVYEQYF
TRBV7-9,CASSLPTSGASGTQYF
TRBV11-1,CASSQDRGRSYEQYF
TRBV5-6,CASSLGLAGVDEQFF
TRBV5-1,CASSHTGLAGVGKETQYF
TRBV27,CASSFPSPAGEGTGELFF
TRBV7-6,CASSVDSTGGFDEQYF
TRBV7-2,CASSLSGGNQPQHF
TRBV4-3,CASSQVSGGVPVEQFF
TRBV28,CASSDLQGYSYEQYF
TRBV5-1,CASSSHPLAGAYNEQFF
TRBV4-3,CASSQDYATNEKLFF
TRBV4-3,CASSQEASGSYEQYF
TRBV5-1,CASSLEAGPDSNYGYTF
TRBV6-5,CASSLGQGLMNTEAFF
TRBV28,CASSSVGLAEETQYF
TRBV27,CASTSSIQDGYTF
TRBV7-8,CASSIVPSADTQYF
TRBV7-6,CASSPTARSGRRETQYF
TRBV4-1,CASSQDWTGVADTQYF
TRBV30,CAWSVLNQETQYF
TRBV5-1,CASSSRVGAGGANEQFF
TRBV29-1,CSVRLAGGPNNEQFF
TRBV10-2,CASSERRIVAGNNEQFF
TRBV5-1,CASSSTGGDEQFF
TRBV4-1,CASSQKGTGSADTQYF
TRBV7-2,CASSLRGGSGRTQYF
TRBV5-1,CASSSSGRTGEQYF
TRBV28,CASSLQRGGSSGNTIYF
TRBV13,CASSLKWETGELFF
TRBV28,CASDGTGHARLGTQHF